This TCR beta chain was observed in a study of cytomegalovirus exposure and HLA in healthy donors. Whole-study findings and limits: Published work reported that the classifier diagnosed cytomegalovirus status with high specificity and sensitivity. The study labeled 170 or so TCR beta chains cytomegalovirus-associated.

The CDR3 extends over 13 amino acids. The V gene lost 9 bases and the J gene lost 4 bases, with 15 bases spanning the gap. Germline values: CDR1 SNHLY, CDR2 FYNNEI. The PCR ran on 60 Vbeta and 13 Jbeta primers. Sequencing was performed with immunoSEQ multiplex PCR; in TCRdb, only in-frame clones are kept and a portion is missing. The sample shows some 120,000 clones, 80% of them seen only once. Details on this clone: No antigen is known for it.

The receptor was isolated from a female donor in good health and CMV-seronegative. The sequenced material came from PBMCs. V is TRBV2 and J is TRBJ1-1; D is uncertain. The DNA of the CDR3 is TGTGCCAGTGTCTCAATCAGTGGCACTGAAGCTTTCTTT. This sequence encodes CASVSISGTEAFF.